This entry lists 27 T cell receptor beta chains sequenced from one sample in a study of cytomegalovirus exposure and HLA in healthy donors. PCR primers comprised 60 Vbeta and 13 Jbeta primers. The protocol was immunoSEQ multiplex PCR, while the TCRdb copy is restricted to in-frame clones and leaves out a portion. This sample has under 150,000 clones; approximately 82% occur once, and the top ten carry less than 3%. Sample: PBMCs. The receptors stem from a man aged 50 or older in good health and CMV-seronegative.

The chain uses TRBV19 and TRBJ1-1, with D unclear. The length of the CDR3 is 13 residues. Germline V gene lookup returns CDR1 LNHDA and CDR2 SQIVND (reference sequence). Trimming shortened V by 3 bases and J by 1 base, and 6 bases separated the two germline ends. CDR3 region: CASSIRQNTEAFF. CDR3 in DNA: TGTGCCAGTAGTATTCGACAGAACACTGAAGCTTTCTTT.

The rearrangement links TRBV4-3 to TRBJ1-1; tentatively, D is TRBD1 (5 bases). Germline assignment: CDR1 LGHNA and CDR2 YSLEER. V was cut by 1 base and J by 5 bases, with 14 bases left in between. The CDR3 spans 15 residues. This chain's CDR3 is CASSQVISGGTEAFF. The CDR3 DNA reads TGCGCCAGCAGCCAAGTGATTTCCGGGGGAACTGAAGCTTTCTTT.

This rearrangement joins TRBV5-6 to TRBJ1-4, with D possibly being TRBD1 (6 bases). V shed 7 bases and J shed 3 bases, with 16 bases lying between them. This CDR3 is built from 15 residues. Per germline, CDR1 SGHDT and CDR2 YYEEEE. CDR3 in DNA: TGTGCCAGCTCAAAAGCAAGGACAGCTAATGAAAAACTGTTTTTT. This encodes CASSKARTANEKLFF.

This sequence joins TRBV7-2 and TRBJ2-5; D unresolved. The ends were cut back, 5 bases at V and 0 bases at J, with 10 bases in the middle. The CDR3 sequence is 14 residues long. The germline V gene has CDR1 SGHTA and CDR2 FQGNSA. The CDR3: CASSPVRDQETQYF. CDR3 DNA: TGTGCCAGCAGCCCCGTCCGGGACCAAGAGACCCAGTACTTC.

This clone was seen once. The gene calls are TRBV5-6 and TRBJ1-1; D call uncertain. The CDR3 is 13 amino acids. Germline CDR1 SGHDT, CDR2 YYEEEE. V dropped 6 bases and J dropped 1 base, with 10 bases sitting between them. The CDR3 nucleotides read TGTGCCAGCACCGGGGAAGGGAACACTGAAGCTTTCTTT. Its translation is CASTGEGNTEAFF. The full variable domain, rest sourced from reference TRBV5-6 and TRBJ1-1, is DAGVTQSPTHLIKTRGQQVTLRCSPKSGHDTVSWYQQALGQGPQFIFQYYEEEERQRGNFPDRFSGHQFPNYSSELNVNALLLGDSALYLCASTGEGNTEAFFGQGTRLTVV.

The chain couples TRBV18 to TRBJ1-5; D gene unclear. V was pared by 2 bases and J by 3 bases, with 14 bases between. The germline CDR1 and CDR2 sequences are KGHSH and LQKENI. CDR3 length equals 16 residues. CDR3 sequence reads: CASSPASTRFNQPQHF. CDR3 DNA sequence: TGTGCCAGCTCACCAGCCAGTACCCGATTCAATCAGCCCCAGCATTTT.

V is TRBV19 and J is TRBJ1-2; D is perhaps TRBD1 (5 bases). There are 14 residues in the CDR3. In germline, CDR1 is LNHDA, CDR2 SQIVND (reference sequence). V was cut by 5 bases and J by 1 base, with 11 bases left in between. The CDR3 protein is CASSLRRDNYGYTF. DNA of the CDR3: TGTGCCAGTAGTCTCCGCAGGGATAACTATGGCTACACCTTC.

The genes are TRBV29-1 and TRBJ1-2; unclear D gene. Germline CDR1 reads SQVTM; CDR2 reads ANQGSEA. V was cut by 4 bases and J by 4 bases, with 10 bases left in between. This CDR3 region has 12 residues. CDR3: CSVASGSYGYTF. Written as DNA, the CDR3 is TGCAGCGTTGCGTCAGGATCCTATGGCTACACCTTC.

The V gene is TRBV5-1, the J gene TRBJ2-3; 11 bases line up with TRBD2. Trimming cost V 5 bases and J 2 bases; bases outside gene matches: 1. The CDR3 spans 14 residues. The germline gives CDR1 SGHRS, CDR2 YFSETQ. CDR3 bases: TGCGCCAGCAGGACTAGCGGGGTCACAGATACGCAGTATTTT. Translating it yields CASRTSGVTDTQYF.

This chain joins TRBV4-1 and TRBJ1-5; D uncertain. This CDR3 has 17 residues. Deletions cut 4 bases from V and 1 base from J, with 17 bases between. Germline V lookup: CDR1 MGHRA, CDR2 YSYEKL. CDR3 amino acids: CASSPPREGGSNQPQHF. CDR3 DNA sequence: TGCGCCAGCAGCCCCCCTCGGGAGGGAGGGAGCAATCAGCCCCAGCATTTT.

J is TRBJ2-7 and V is TRBV4-1; 9 nucleotides match TRBD1. Trimming at V came to 2 bases and at J to 5 bases, leaving 10 bases not matched to a gene. The CDR3 is 16 amino acids. Germline V gene data show CDR1 as MGHRA and CDR2 as YSYEKL. The DNA for the CDR3 is TGCGCCAGCAGCCAATCGCCGGGACAGGGTATCAACGAGCAGTACTTC. Its translation is CASSQSPGQGINEQYF.

The chain recombines TRBV27 with TRBJ2-7, with D perhaps TRBD2 (5 bases). CDR3 length: 12 amino acids. Germline-derived CDR1 and CDR2 are MNHEY and SMNVEV (reference sequence). V was trimmed by 5 bases and J by 5 bases, leaving 10 bases between them. DNA for the CDR3: TGTGCCAGCAGTCTAGGGAGCCACGAGCAGTACTTC. This gives the protein CASSLGSHEQYF.

CDR3 sequence reads: CASSPRVEDEKLFF. The DNA of the CDR3 is TGTGCCAGCTCACCGAGGGTGGAGGATGAAAAACTGTTTTTT. J is TRBJ1-4 and V is TRBV18; D remains ambiguous. The CDR3 length is 14 residues. Deletions cut 3 bases from V and 6 bases from J, with 11 bases between. Looked up from germline, CDR1 is KGHSH and CDR2 is LQKENI.

V usage is TRBV27 and J usage is TRBJ1-5; 8 bases line up with TRBD1. CDR3 length: 13 residues. V was clipped by 6 bases and J by 7 bases; unmatched bases: 5. Germline V gives CDR1 MNHEY, CDR2 SMNVEV (reference sequence). The chain's CDR3 is CASRDRADQPQHF. As DNA, the CDR3 is TGTGCCAGCAGGGACAGGGCCGACCAGCCCCAGCATTTT.

This clone appeared a single time. This chain connects TRBV19 to TRBJ2-1; TRBD2 matches at 10 bases. V gave up 10 bases and J gave up 10 bases; unmatched junction bases: 16. Germline CDR1 and CDR2: LNHDA and SQIVND (reference sequence). The CDR3 length is 15 residues. CDR3 amino acids: CATSNLLAGIREQFF. The CDR3 nucleotides are TGTGCCACCAGTAATTTACTAGCGGGGATTCGAGAGCAGTTCTTC.

This sequence joins TRBV15 and TRBJ1-2; D unresolved. Germline assignment: CDR1 LNHNV and CDR2 YYDKDF (reference sequence). CDR3 length: 13 amino acids. V lost 3 bases to trimming and J lost 5 bases, with 10 bases between them. This chain's CDR3 is CATSSNREYGYTF. DNA for the CDR3: TGTGCCACCAGCAGTAACCGGGAGTATGGCTACACCTTC.

This rearrangement joins TRBV2 to TRBJ2-5; TRBD1 matches at 9 bases. The length of the CDR3 is 13 residues. CDR1 and CDR2 from the germline V gene are SNHLY and FYNNEI. V was clipped by 6 bases and J by 5 bases; unmatched bases: 4. For the CDR3, the DNA is TGTGCCAGCAGCGAGACAGGGGGGGAGACCCAGTACTTC. This sequence encodes CASSETGGETQYF.

The chain has TRBV28 and TRBJ2-4; D gene ambiguous. The CDR3 contains 13 residues. Trimming removed 2 bases at V and 7 bases at J, with 9 bases between. Per the germline V gene, CDR1 is MDHEN and CDR2 is SYDVKM. CDR3 sequence reads: CASSLPDTNIQYF. The CDR3 DNA follows: TGTGCCAGCAGTTTACCTGACACCAACATTCAGTACTTC.

The gene calls are TRBV7-9 and TRBJ2-5; D not resolved. V lost 3 bases and J 1 base, leaving 3 bases between the germline ends. CDR3 size: 12 residues. The germline CDR1 and CDR2 sequences are SEHNR and FQNEAQ (reference sequence). The CDR3 here is CASSFSQETQYF. The CDR3 DNA reads TGTGCCAGCAGCTTCTCCCAAGAGACCCAGTACTTC.

This chain links TRBV7-6 with TRBJ2-7; TRBD2 might be the D (6 bases). The CDR3 sequence is 14 residues long. V shed 0 bases and J shed 3 bases, with 9 bases lying between them. The germline CDR1 and CDR2 sequences are SGHVS and FNYEAQ. CDR3: CASSLAGEDYEQYF. The CDR3 DNA sequence: TGTGCCAGCAGCTTAGCGGGGGAGGACTACGAGCAGTACTTC. The full variable domain, in which reference TRBV7-6 and TRBJ2-7 provide the parts outside the CDR3, is GAGVSQSPRYKVTKRGQDVALRCDPISGHVSLYWYRQALGQGPEFLTYFNYEAQQDKSGLPNDRFSAERPEGSISTLTIQRTEQRDSAMYRCASSLAGEDYEQYFGPGTRLTVT.

CDR3 nucleotide sequence: TGTGCCAGCAGCTTACCTAGCGGGGGGGCGGGAGATACGCAGTATTTT. As protein: CASSLPSGGAGDTQYF. V usage is TRBV13 and J usage is TRBJ2-3; 12 positions agree with TRBD2. The germline CDR1 and CDR2 sequences are PRHDT and FYEKMQ (reference sequence). J lost 5 bases, V lost 2 bases, and 5 bases had no gene match. The CDR3 runs 16 residues.

The chain couples TRBV5-1 to TRBJ2-3; 12 nucleotides align to TRBD1. V lost 2 bases and J lost 4; bases outside the gene matches: 5. This CDR3 has 16 amino acids. Germline values: CDR1 SGHRS, CDR2 YFSETQ. CDR3 DNA: TGCGCCAGCAGCTTACCGGGACAGGGGGCTTCAGATACGCAGTATTTT. Its translation: CASSLPGQGASDTQYF.

J is TRBJ2-2 and V is TRBV10-1; D gene ambiguous. The CDR3 spans 14 residues. The germline V gene encodes CDR1 WNHNN and CDR2 SYGVQD (reference sequence). V was cut by 6 bases and J by 1 base, with 9 bases left in between. The CDR3 loop reads CASRLERNTGELFF. In nucleotides, the CDR3 is TGCGCCAGCAGACTTGAAAGGAACACCGGGGAGCTGTTTTTT.

V usage is TRBV6-1 and J usage is TRBJ2-7, with TRBD1 identical over 7 bases. The length of the CDR3 is 15 residues. Germline V gene sequence: CDR1 MNHNS, CDR2 SASEGT. Trimming at V came to 1 base and at J to 0 bases, leaving 3 bases not matched to a gene. DNA of the CDR3: TGTGCCAGCAGTGAAGGGTGGACAGGCTCCTACGAGCAGTACTTC. It codes for CASSEGWTGSYEQYF.

The V call is TRBV5-6, the J call TRBJ2-3; D unclear. Per the germline V gene, CDR1 is SGHDT and CDR2 is YYEEEE. V was pared by 1 base and J by 5 bases, with 5 bases between. The CDR3 is made up of 12 amino acids. The CDR3 sequence: CASSLSGDTQYF. The CDR3 bases are TGTGCCAGCAGCTTGTCGGGAGATACGCAGTATTTT.

J is TRBJ1-1 and V is TRBV19, with 7 nucleotides matching TRBD1. This CDR3 comprises 15 residues. V was pared by 1 base and J by 1 base, with 3 bases of the junction left unmatched. In germline, CDR1 is LNHDA, CDR2 SQIVND (reference sequence). In nucleotides, the CDR3 is TGTGCCAGTAGTATAGCGTCAGGGGGGAACACTGAAGCTTTCTTT. Translated, it gives CASSIASGGNTEAFF.

The V and J genes are TRBV11-2 and TRBJ2-1; TRBD2 matches at 14 bases. V shed 2 bases, J shed 1 base, and the junction held 4 bases outside the gene matches. The CDR3 length is 18 residues. Per germline, CDR1 SGHAT and CDR2 FQNNGV. CDR3 nucleotide sequence: TGTGCCAGCAGCTTAATGCGGACTAGCGGGGGGTCCTACAATGAGCAGTTCTTC. It specifies CASSLMRTSGGSYNEQFF.